This TCR beta chain was captured by sequencing in a study of cytomegalovirus exposure and HLA in healthy donors. PCR involved 60 Vbeta and 13 Jbeta primers. The repertoire was sequenced with immunoSEQ multiplex PCR; TCRdb's copy has only in-frame clones and lacks some. The sample contains around 140,000 clones, roughly 10% of which appear only once. The CDR3 has 14 amino acids. In germline, CDR1 is WNHNN, CDR2 SYGVQD (reference sequence). With V trimmed by 0 bases and J by 5 bases, 4 bases remained unmatched. The TCR sequence derives from a man aged 45 to 65 in good health and CMV-seronegative. The V and J genes are TRBV10-1 and TRBJ2-7; 7 bases are a match to TRBD1. Sequences were obtained from PBMCs. This chain's CDR3 is CASSESGQVNEQYF. The CDR3 nucleotides are TGCGCCAGCAGTGAGTCTGGACAGGTGAACGAGCAGTACTTC.